Shown below are 24 T cell receptor beta chains from a single sample sequenced in a study of beta chain features in type 1 diabetes. Whole-study results and caveats: Shorter TCRB CDR3s, moderately but significantly so, were found in Type 1 diabetes patients in all four CD4+ subsets.

As every portion of the isolated RNA was reverse transcribed, the sequencing read expressed TCRB transcripts. The assay was immunoSEQ multiplex PCR, and TCRdb's table has in-frame clones only and misses some. The table includes about 740,000 clones, 10% to 15% detected once. What these receptors recognize is not known. The sequenced material came from naive CD4+ T cells from blood. All receptors come from a man aged 18 to 30 with type 1 diabetes.

The V call is TRBV9, the J call TRBJ2-7, with 7 bases matching TRBD2. Germline loops: CDR1 SGDLS, CDR2 YYNGEE. J lost 5 bases, V lost 4 bases, and 12 bases had no gene match. The CDR3 covers 15 residues. CDR3 region: CASSSGGGGSHEQYF. The CDR3 DNA sequence: TGTGCCAGCAGCTCGGGGGGAGGTGGCTCTCACGAGCAGTACTTC.

The rearrangement joins TRBV6-5 to TRBJ1-2; D remains ambiguous. Germline CDR1 reads MNHEY; CDR2 reads SVGAGI. The germline V and J ends were trimmed by 2 bases and 7 bases, with 8 bases remaining between them. The CDR3 extends over 12 amino acids. This CDR3 reads CASSYEGRGYTF. The CDR3 DNA reads TGTGCCAGCAGTTACGAAGGTCGTGGCTACACCTTC.

This clone was seen just once. Compared with germline, one end of the junction differs, possibly owing to a read error. The same CDR3 also results from other DNA sequences found in this sample. The V call is TRBV4-1, the J call TRBJ1-1; D uncertain. The germline V gene has CDR1 MGHRA and CDR2 YSYEKL. The CDR3 contains 15 residues. The chain's CDR3 is CASSPPDRLNTEAFF. The CDR3 DNA reads as TGCGCCAGCAGCCCGCCGGACCGATTGAACACTGAAGCCTTCTTT.

This clone was seen a handful of times. The chain joins TRBV28 to TRBJ1-6; unclear D gene. CDR1 and CDR2 (germline): MDHEN, SYDVKM. This CDR3 has 12 amino acids. V was trimmed by 5 bases and J by 7 bases, leaving 6 bases between them. CDR3 protein: CASSGINSPLHF. CDR3 nucleotides: TGTGCCAGCAGTGGTATAAATTCACCCCTCCACTTT.

As concerns this clone: At one end, the junction sequence differs from germline, possibly due to a read error. The V and J genes are TRBV7-9 and TRBJ1-4; D unresolved. The CDR3 totals 13 residues. The V gene's germline CDR1 is SEHNR and CDR2 FQNEAQ (reference sequence). CDR3 coding DNA: TGTGCCAGCAGTATCCCACCTAATGATAAACTGTTTTTT. This encodes CASSIPPNDKLFF.

The chain uses TRBV6-5 and TRBJ2-7; 7 nucleotides match TRBD1. This CDR3 contains 15 residues. The J segment lost 3 bases and the V segment lost 0 bases, leaving 5 bases of the junction unmatched. In germline, CDR1 is MNHEY, CDR2 SVGAGI. The CDR3 DNA sequence: TGTGCCAGCAGTTACTCGGGACAGAGAGACTACGAGCAGTACTTC. Translating gives CASSYSGQRDYEQYF.

The chain combines TRBV27 with TRBJ1-5, with 9 nucleotides matching TRBD1. This CDR3 comprises 16 residues. Germline V gene sequence: CDR1 MNHEY, CDR2 SMNVEV (reference sequence). The V segment lost 7 bases and the J segment 3 bases; nucleotides outside the gene matches: 10. Written as DNA, the CDR3 is TGTGCCAGCAAACTCCGGGGACAGGGATTCAATCAGCCCCAGCATTTT. This sequence encodes CASKLRGQGFNQPQHF.

This clone has a handful of counts. CDR3 nucleotide sequence: TGTGCCAGCAGCTCAGCCCCGACTGTGGCTGGTGAAGCTTTCTTT. As protein: CASSSAPTVAGEAFF. V usage is TRBV7-9 and J usage is TRBJ1-1; D gene uncertain. Germline V lookup: CDR1 SEHNR, CDR2 FQNEAQ (reference sequence). Trimming removed 4 bases from V and 7 bases from J, with 19 bases in between. The CDR3 extends over 15 amino acids.

V gene TRBV10-3 combines with J gene TRBJ1-2; D uncertain. Per the germline V gene, CDR1 is ENHRY and CDR2 is SYGVKD. This CDR3 is 13 amino acids long. Trimming stripped 6 bases from V and 0 bases from J, with 8 bases between. The DNA of the CDR3 is TGTGCCATCAGGTCAGAAGCTAACTATGGCTACACCTTC. Its protein product is CAIRSEANYGYTF.

As concerns this clone: In the same sample, other DNA sequences code for this CDR3. The chain combines TRBV29-1 with TRBJ1-4, with D possibly matching TRBD1 (5 bases). There are 13 residues in the CDR3. The germline gives CDR1 SQVTM, CDR2 ANQGSEA. V was shortened by 6 bases and J by 0 bases, with 8 bases between the two germline ends. This chain's CDR3 is CSVQGATNEKLFF. The CDR3 nucleotides read TGCAGCGTCCAGGGCGCAACTAATGAAAAACTGTTTTTT.

There are a few counts of this clone. The chain couples TRBV7-2 to TRBJ2-1, with 9 bases identical to TRBD2. The CDR3 is 16 residues long. CDR1 and CDR2 (germline): SGHTA, FQGNSA. J was trimmed by 3 bases and V by 5 bases; bases with no gene match: 8. The DNA of the CDR3 is TGTGCCAGCAGCGCCGGTAGCGGGGGAATCTACAATGAGCAGTTCTTC. Translated, it gives CASSAGSGGIYNEQFF.

This clone has more than one count but fewer than ten. The chain is built from TRBV6-6 and TRBJ2-7, with D tentatively TRBD1 (6 bases). The germline V and J ends were trimmed by 0 bases and 2 bases, with 11 bases remaining between them. There are 15 residues in the CDR3. Germline V CDR1 and CDR2: MNHNY, SVGAGI (reference sequence). CDR3 coding DNA: TGTGCCAGCAGTTACTCGGGAACAGGGCCCTACGAGCAGTACTTC. This codes for CASSYSGTGPYEQYF.

As for this clone: The sample holds other DNA sequences that translate to the same CDR3. The rearrangement links TRBV5-1 to TRBJ1-2; D not certain. The CDR3 is 15 residues long. V dropped 1 base and J dropped 0 bases, with 10 bases sitting between them. CDR1 is SGHRS, CDR2 YFSETQ, per germline. The CDR3 region is CASSLPTEPNYGYTF. The CDR3 DNA reads as TGCGCCAGCAGCTTGCCAACGGAGCCTAACTATGGCTACACCTTC.

This clone was picked up a small number of times. The chain is built from TRBV30 and TRBJ2-1; possibly TRBD2 for D (7 bases). Trimming took off 5 bases at V and 7 bases at J, with 15 bases between the two ends. Per the germline V gene, CDR1 is GTSNPN and CDR2 is SVGIG (reference sequence). This CDR3 comprises 13 residues. The CDR3 here is CAWATGGRNEQFF. The CDR3 DNA sequence: TGTGCCTGGGCTACGGGGGGCCGAAATGAGCAGTTCTTC.

A few counts support this clone. Other nucleotide sequences in the sample specify the same CDR3. The chain has TRBV29-1 and TRBJ1-5; maybe TRBD1 (5 bases). The CDR3 is made up of 13 amino acids. CDR1 is SQVTM and CDR2 is ANQGSEA in the germline V gene. The germline V and J ends were trimmed by 6 bases and 2 bases, with 11 bases remaining between them. CDR3 in DNA: TGCAGCGTAAGGGGTGAGGGCAATCAGCCCCAGCATTTT. Its translation is CSVRGEGNQPQHF. Based on the CDR3 plus reference TRBV29-1 and TRBJ1-5, the full variable domain is SAVISQKPSRDICQRGTSLTIQCQVDSQVTMMFWYRQQPGQSLTLIATANQGSEATYESGFVIDKFPISRPNLTFSTLTVSNMSPEDSSIYLCSVRGEGNQPQHFGDGTRLSIL.

This sequence joins TRBV5-6 and TRBJ1-2, with D unresolved. This CDR3 contains 14 residues. Germline assignment: CDR1 SGHDT and CDR2 YYEEEE. V was trimmed by 0 bases and J by 2 bases, leaving 8 bases between them. The CDR3 nucleotides are TGTGCCAGCAGCTTGGGGACGGAGAACTATGGCTACACCTTC. Residues: CASSLGTENYGYTF.

The genes are TRBV6-5 and TRBJ1-1, with a weak D call TRBD1 (5 bases). The germline CDR1 and CDR2 sequences are MNHEY and SVGAGI. This CDR3 has 15 amino acids. Trimming shortened V by 0 bases and J by 3 bases, and 11 bases separated the two germline ends. CDR3 loop: CASSYSGGADTEAFF. CDR3 in DNA: TGTGCCAGCAGTTACTCGGGCGGGGCGGACACTGAAGCTTTCTTT.

In its sample, this clone was seen a few times. The chain recombines TRBV18 with TRBJ1-1, with no clear D. The CDR3 has 15 residues. Trimming removed 2 bases at V and 3 bases at J, with 13 bases between. Germline V gene data show CDR1 as KGHSH and CDR2 as LQKENI. The CDR3 DNA sequence: TGTGCCAGCTCACCAAAAGGATGGGGTGACACTGAAGCTTTCTTT. Its translation is CASSPKGWGDTEAFF.

This clone showed up just a few times. The chain joins TRBV19 to TRBJ2-3, with D perhaps matching TRBD2 (5 bases). The CDR3 totals 14 residues. The germline V gene has CDR1 LNHDA and CDR2 SQIVND (reference sequence). V lost 5 bases to trimming and J lost 2 bases, with 11 bases between them. For the CDR3, the DNA is TGTGCCAGTAGTGCGCCGGGGTCCACAGATACGCAGTATTTT. Protein product: CASSAPGSTDTQYF.

This clone was seen a handful of times. The rearrangement uses TRBV19 and TRBJ2-7; 8 nucleotides line up with TRBD1. The V gene end was trimmed by 4 bases and the J gene end by 6 bases; junction bases not matched to a gene: 5. This CDR3 has 13 residues. CDR1 LNHDA and CDR2 SQIVND come from the germline V gene (reference sequence). CDR3 sequence: CASSTGTGPEQYF. The CDR3 nucleotides are TGTGCCAGTAGTACAGGGACAGGACCCGAGCAGTACTTC.

The rearrangement uses TRBV7-9 and TRBJ2-3, with D perhaps given as TRBD1 or TRBD2 (5 bases each). The germline gives CDR1 SEHNR, CDR2 FQNEAQ (reference sequence). CDR3 length: 13 residues. V lost 8 bases, J lost 4 bases, and 13 bases lay in between. For the CDR3, the DNA is TGTGCCAGCGGTTCTGGGGGATCAGATACGCAGTATTTT. Protein product: CASGSGGSDTQYF.

This clone has a handful of counts. This rearrangement joins TRBV5-1 to TRBJ2-2; D may be TRBD2 (6 bases). CDR1 is SGHRS, CDR2 YFSETQ, per germline. V lost 4 bases, J lost 4 bases, and 8 bases lay in between. The CDR3 length is 13 residues. Here the CDR3 reads CASSPTSTGELFF. CDR3 bases: TGCGCCAGCAGCCCGACTAGCACCGGGGAGCTGTTTTTT.

The chain links TRBV7-2 to TRBJ2-5, with D uncertain. The end of the DNA is better explained by TRBJ2-7, so the J call may be wrong. This CDR3 region has 11 residues. Germline CDR1 is SGHTA and CDR2 is FQGNSA. CDR3 amino acids: CASSASYEQYF. In DNA form, the CDR3 reads TGTGCCAGCAGCGCCAGCTACGAGCAGTACTTC.

On this clone: Other DNA sequences in this specimen translate into the identical CDR3. The chain uses TRBV9 and TRBJ2-3, with D uncertain. Per the germline V gene, CDR1 is SGDLS and CDR2 is YYNGEE. Trimming stripped 0 bases from V and 0 bases from J, with 8 bases between. The CDR3 has 15 amino acids. The DNA for the CDR3 is TGTGCCAGCAGCGTAGAAGGTACTAGCACAGATACGCAGTATTTT. Protein: CASSVEGTSTDTQYF. The full variable domain, in which reference TRBV9 and TRBJ2-3 provide the parts outside the CDR3, is DSGVTQTPKHLITATGQRVTLRCSPRSGDLSVYWYQQSLDQGLQFLIQYYNGEERAKGNILERFSAQQFPDLHSELNLSSLELGDSALYFCASSVEGTSTDTQYFGPGTRLTVL.